This T cell receptor beta chain was profiled in a study of cytomegalovirus exposure and HLA in healthy donors. Study-wide background: The 90 to 150 validation repertoires, a later analysis reported, used the same platform as the roughly 730 repertoires from the first cohort.

The data were produced by immunoSEQ multiplex PCR, yet TCRdb's version contains in-frame clones alone and is incomplete. Of about 48,000 clones detected, just over 85% appear once; the ten largest clones hold roughly 6.7%. Study-wide results and limits: The study put 160 or so TCR beta chains on its list as cytomegalovirus-associated.

The V segment lost 6 bases and the J segment 1 base; nucleotides outside the gene matches: 9. The length of the CDR3 is 17 residues. CDR1 is SNHLY and CDR2 is FYNNEI in the germline V gene. Regarding this clone: Its target is not known.

The sequence was obtained from a woman in her twenties or thirties in good health and CMV-seronegative. V usage is TRBV2 and J usage is TRBJ2-3; 11 bases are shared with TRBD2. The sequenced sample was PBMCs. Written as DNA, the CDR3 is TGTGCCAGCAGAAGACTAGCGGGGCCCAGTGGCACAGATACGCAGTATTTT. It codes for CASRRLAGPSGTDTQYF.